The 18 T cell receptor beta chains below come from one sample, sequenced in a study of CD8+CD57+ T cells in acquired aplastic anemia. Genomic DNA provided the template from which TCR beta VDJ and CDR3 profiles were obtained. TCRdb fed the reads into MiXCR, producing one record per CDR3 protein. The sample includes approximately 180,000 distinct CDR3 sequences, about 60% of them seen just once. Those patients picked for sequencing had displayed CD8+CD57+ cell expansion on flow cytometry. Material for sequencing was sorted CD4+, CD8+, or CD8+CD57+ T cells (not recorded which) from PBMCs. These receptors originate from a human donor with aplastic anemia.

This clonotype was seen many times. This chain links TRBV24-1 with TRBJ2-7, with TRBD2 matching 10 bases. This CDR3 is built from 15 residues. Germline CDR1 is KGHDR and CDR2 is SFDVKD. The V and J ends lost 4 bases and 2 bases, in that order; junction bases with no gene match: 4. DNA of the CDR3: TGTGCCACCAGTGACACCGGGACTAGCGCCTACGAGCAGTACTTC. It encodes CATSDTGTSAYEQYF.

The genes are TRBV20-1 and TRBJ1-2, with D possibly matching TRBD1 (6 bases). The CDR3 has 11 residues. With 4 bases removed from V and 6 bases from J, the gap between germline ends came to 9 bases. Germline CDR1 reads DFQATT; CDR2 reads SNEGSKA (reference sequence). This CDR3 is CSAKGGDGYTF. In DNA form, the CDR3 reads TGCAGTGCTAAGGGGGGGGATGGCTACACCTTC.

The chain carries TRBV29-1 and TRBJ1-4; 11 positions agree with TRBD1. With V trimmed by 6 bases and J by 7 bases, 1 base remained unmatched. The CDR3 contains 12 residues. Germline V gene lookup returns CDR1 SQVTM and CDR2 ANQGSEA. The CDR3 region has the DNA TGCAGCGTGGGACAGGGGGGTGAAAAACTGTTTTTT. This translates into CSVGQGGEKLFF.

The CDR3 bases are TGTGCCAGCAGCCGCGGGGCAGCGCAGTTCACAGATACGCAGTATTTT. Translation: CASSRGAAQFTDTQYF. The chain has TRBV9 and TRBJ2-3; D may be TRBD2 (6 bases). Trimming shortened V by 4 bases and J by 2 bases, and 17 bases separated the two germline ends. The germline CDR1 and CDR2 sequences are SGDLS and YYNGEE. CDR3 length: 16 amino acids.

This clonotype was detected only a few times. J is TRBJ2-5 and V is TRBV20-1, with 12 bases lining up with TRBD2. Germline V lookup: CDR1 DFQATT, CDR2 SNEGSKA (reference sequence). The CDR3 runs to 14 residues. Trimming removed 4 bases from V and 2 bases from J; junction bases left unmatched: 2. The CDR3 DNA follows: TGCAGTGCTACGACTAGCGGGGGACAAGAGACCCAGTACTTC. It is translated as CSATTSGGQETQYF.

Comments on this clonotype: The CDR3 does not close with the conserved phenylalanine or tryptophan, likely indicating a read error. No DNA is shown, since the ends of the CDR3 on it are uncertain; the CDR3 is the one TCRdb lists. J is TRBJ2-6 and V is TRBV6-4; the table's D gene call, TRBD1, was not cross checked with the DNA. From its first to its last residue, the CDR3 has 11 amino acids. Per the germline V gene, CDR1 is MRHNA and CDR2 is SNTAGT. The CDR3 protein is CASSDGTDWTS.

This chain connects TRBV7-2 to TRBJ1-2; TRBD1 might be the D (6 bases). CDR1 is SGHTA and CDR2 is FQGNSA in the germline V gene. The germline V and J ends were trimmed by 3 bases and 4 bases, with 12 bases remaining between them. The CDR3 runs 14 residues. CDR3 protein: CASSFGGGGYGYTF. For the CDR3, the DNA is TGTGCCAGCAGCTTCGGGGGCGGGGGCTATGGCTACACCTTC. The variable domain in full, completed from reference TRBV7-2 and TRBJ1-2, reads GAGVSQSPSNKVTEKGKDVELRCDPISGHTALYWYRQSLGQGLEFLIYFQGNSAPDKSGLPSDRFSAERTGGSVSTLTIQRTQQEDSAVYLCASSFGGGGYGYTFGSGTRLTVV.

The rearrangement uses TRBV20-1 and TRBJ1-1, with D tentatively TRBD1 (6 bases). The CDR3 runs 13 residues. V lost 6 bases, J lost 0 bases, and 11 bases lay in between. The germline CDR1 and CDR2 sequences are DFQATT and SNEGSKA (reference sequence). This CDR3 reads CSATRGMNTEAFF. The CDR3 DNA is TGCAGTGCGACCAGGGGAATGAACACTGAAGCTTTCTTT.

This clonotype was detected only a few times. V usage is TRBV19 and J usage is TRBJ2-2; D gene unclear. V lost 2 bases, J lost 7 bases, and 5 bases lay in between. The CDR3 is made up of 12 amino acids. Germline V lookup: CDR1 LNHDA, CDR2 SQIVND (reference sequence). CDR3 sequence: CASSIRNGELFF. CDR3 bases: TGTGCCAGTAGTATACGAAACGGGGAGCTGTTTTTT.

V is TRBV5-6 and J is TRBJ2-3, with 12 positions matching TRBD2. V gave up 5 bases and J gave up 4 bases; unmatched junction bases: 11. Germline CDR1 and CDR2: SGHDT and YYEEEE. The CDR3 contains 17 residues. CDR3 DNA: TGTGCCAGCAGTCCCTACCACCTAGCGGGGGGGCCAGATACGCAGTATTTT. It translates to CASSPYHLAGGPDTQYF.

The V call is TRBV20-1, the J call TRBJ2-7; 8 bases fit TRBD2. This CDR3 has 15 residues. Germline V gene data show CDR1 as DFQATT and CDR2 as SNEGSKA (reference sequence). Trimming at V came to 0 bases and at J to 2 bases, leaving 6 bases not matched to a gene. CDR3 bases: TGCAGTGCTAGAGATGAGCGGGGGAAGGCCTACGAGCAGTACTTC. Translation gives CSARDERGKAYEQYF.

The CDR3 region is CASKERTTEAFF. DNA for the CDR3: TGTGCCAGCAAGGAGCGGACCACTGAAGCTTTCTTT. This chain joins TRBV2 and TRBJ1-1; D uncertain. V lost 7 bases and J 4 bases, leaving 10 bases between the germline ends. The CDR3 covers 12 residues. Germline CDR1 is SNHLY and CDR2 is FYNNEI.

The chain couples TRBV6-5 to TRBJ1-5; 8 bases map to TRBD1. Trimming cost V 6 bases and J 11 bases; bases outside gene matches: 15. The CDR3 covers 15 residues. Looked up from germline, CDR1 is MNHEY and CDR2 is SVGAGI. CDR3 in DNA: TGTGCCAGCAGCCCCCTGACAGGGGCCCGTATGTCCCAGCATTTT. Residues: CASSPLTGARMSQHF.

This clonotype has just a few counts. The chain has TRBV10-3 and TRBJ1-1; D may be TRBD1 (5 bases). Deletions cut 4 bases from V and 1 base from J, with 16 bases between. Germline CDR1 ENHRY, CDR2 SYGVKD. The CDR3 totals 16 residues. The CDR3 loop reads CAISGPGAGTNTEAFF. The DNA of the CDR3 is TGTGCCATCAGTGGCCCCGGGGCAGGGACGAACACTGAAGCTTTCTTT.

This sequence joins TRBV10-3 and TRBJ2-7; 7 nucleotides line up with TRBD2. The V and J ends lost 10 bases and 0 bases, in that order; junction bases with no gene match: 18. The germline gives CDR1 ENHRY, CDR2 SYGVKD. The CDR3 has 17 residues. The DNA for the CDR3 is TGTGCCAGCAGCCTAGTTCACGGGGGGTCCCTCTCCTACGAGCAGTACTTC. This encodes CASSLVHGGSLSYEQYF.

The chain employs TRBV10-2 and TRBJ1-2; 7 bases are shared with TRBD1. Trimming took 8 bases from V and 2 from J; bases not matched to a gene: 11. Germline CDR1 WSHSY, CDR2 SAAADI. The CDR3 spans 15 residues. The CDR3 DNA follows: TGCGCCAGCGGGCACGCGGGACAGACCAACTATGGCTACACCTTC. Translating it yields CASGHAGQTNYGYTF.

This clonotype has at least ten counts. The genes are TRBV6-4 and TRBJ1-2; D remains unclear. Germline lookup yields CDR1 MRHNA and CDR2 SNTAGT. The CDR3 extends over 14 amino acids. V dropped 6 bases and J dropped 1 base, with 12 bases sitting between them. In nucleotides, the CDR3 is TGTGCCAGCAGACTGGACCGAGATAACTATGGCTACACCTTC. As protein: CASRLDRDNYGYTF.

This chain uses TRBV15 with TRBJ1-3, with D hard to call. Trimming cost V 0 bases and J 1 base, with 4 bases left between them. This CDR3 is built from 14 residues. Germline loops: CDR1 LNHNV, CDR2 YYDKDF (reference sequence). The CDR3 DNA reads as TGTGCCACCAGCAGAGATCAATCTGGAAACACCATATATTTT. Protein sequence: CATSRDQSGNTIYF.